The following is a TCR beta chain sequence with its context. These data come from a study of blood T cell repertoires in COVID-19. Study-wide background: Sites across the United States, Italy and Spain contributed samples from acute and convalescent COVID-19. Sample material is recorded as cDNA or gDNA derived from T cells, B-cell-depleted T cells, or PBMCs.

Original data processing: Estimation of nucleated cell counts relied on the amplification of reference gene primers. Produced via immunoSEQ multiplex PCR; TCRdb's table is partial and in-frame only. That table furnishes V, J and clone size, whereas the DNA furnished D and trimming. Of 90,000 to 150,000 clones in the sample, 87% were seen once. With 0 bases removed from V and 2 bases from J, the gap between germline ends came to 6 bases. Germline assignment: CDR1 SGHRS and CDR2 YFSETQ. There are 13 residues in the CDR3. The TCR originated in a human donor in a cohort sampled during active COVID-19. The gene calls are TRBV5-1 and TRBJ2-7, with a tentative D call TRBD2 (5 bases). Sequencing used peripheral blood. Here the CDR3 reads CASSLGEPYEQYF. The CDR3, as DNA: TGCGCCAGCAGCTTGGGGGAGCCCTACGAGCAGTACTTC.